A single sample gave rise to the 24 T cell receptor beta chains below, sequenced in a study of T cells expressing NK-cell markers. One entry per CDR3 protein, without DNA, is what TCRdb gives after re-calling the 5' RACE reads. This repertoire includes 350,000 to 450,000 distinct CDR3 sequences. The sample consisted of blood T cells: a sorted CD56 or NKG2C T cell subset, CD4+ or CD8+ T cells, or bulk PBMC T cells (not recorded which). The receptors derive from a man aged 18-70 years in good health.

This sequence joins TRBV7-6 and TRBJ1-3; TCRdb's D gene call, TRBD1, goes unchecked for lack of DNA. Germline CDR1 is SGHVS and CDR2 is FNYEAQ. This CDR3 is built from 17 residues. CDR3 protein: CASSLGQAGDAGNTIYF.

The chain uses TRBV30 and TRBJ2-7; TCRdb names TRBD1, which stays unverified in the absence of DNA. The CDR3 is made up of 14 amino acids. Germline CDR1 GTSNPN, CDR2 SVGIG (reference sequence). CDR3 protein: CAWNNRDSPYEQYF.

The rearrangement links TRBV3-1 to TRBJ2-7; TCRdb picks TRBD1, but there is no DNA to check that call. Germline CDR1 and CDR2: LGHDT and YNNKEL (reference sequence). The CDR3 consists of 18 residues. CDR3 amino acids: CASSQEFLLTGNIHEQYF.

The chain combines TRBV4-2 with TRBJ2-3; TCRdb reports TRBD1, a call that lacks DNA to check it against. CDR1 is LGHNA and CDR2 is YNFKEQ in the germline V gene. The CDR3 has 16 residues. CDR3: CASSQGTGRDTDTQYF.

This chain uses TRBV15 with TRBJ1-5. The germline V gene has CDR1 LNHNV and CDR2 YYDKDF (reference sequence). The CDR3 spans 13 residues. The CDR3 region is CASNREINQPQHF. Supplemented by reference TRBV15 and TRBJ1-5, the full variable domain reads DAMVIQNPRYQVTQFGKPVTLSCSQTLNHNVMYWYQQKSSQAPKLLFHYYDKDFNNEADTPDNFQSRRPNTSFCFLDIRSPGLGDTAMYLCASNREINQPQHFGDGTRLSIL.

This chain joins TRBV27 and TRBJ1-5; TCRdb lists TRBD1, though no DNA is available to test this call. CDR1 MNHEY and CDR2 SMNVEV come from the germline V gene (reference sequence). The CDR3 extends over 15 amino acids. The chain's CDR3 is CASRATGGRNQPQHF.

This sequence joins TRBV9 and TRBJ1-6. Germline lookup yields CDR1 SGDLS and CDR2 YYNGEE. The CDR3 is made up of 14 amino acids. CDR3 loop: CASSVGSGPFPLHF.

The chain recombines TRBV5-1 with TRBJ2-6. This CDR3 has 15 residues. Germline-derived CDR1 and CDR2 are SGHRS and YFSETQ. CDR3 protein: CASSPTASGANVLTF.

The chain uses TRBV5-1 and TRBJ2-3; absent DNA, TCRdb's TRBD2 call cannot be checked. The germline gives CDR1 SGHRS, CDR2 YFSETQ. This CDR3 has 16 residues. The CDR3 loop reads CASSPETSAPVDTQYF.

CDR3 amino acids: CASSQDLPGLAGGPTDTQYF. The chain combines TRBV3-1 with TRBJ2-3; the TCRdb call, TRBD2, lacks DNA for checking. Germline CDR1 and CDR2: LGHDT and YNNKEL (reference sequence). The CDR3 is made up of 20 amino acids.

The V call is TRBV20-1, the J call TRBJ2-1; TCRdb proposes TRBD2, but this gene call is untestable without DNA. Germline CDR1 is DFQATT and CDR2 is SNEGSKA (reference sequence). The CDR3 runs to 13 residues. The CDR3 loop is CSAVSGGANEQFF.

The chain recombines TRBV6-5 with TRBJ2-7; TCRdb's D gene call, TRBD2, goes unchecked for lack of DNA. This CDR3 is 16 amino acids long. Germline V lookup: CDR1 MNHEY, CDR2 SVGAGI. CDR3: CASSYGLAGGVYEQYF.

CDR3 amino acids: CASTRGVTNEKLFF. The chain has TRBV11-2 and TRBJ1-4; the TCRdb D gene call, TRBD1, has no DNA to confirm it. The CDR3 sequence is 14 residues long. CDR1 is SGHAT and CDR2 is FQNNGV in the germline V gene.

The rearrangement joins TRBV7-9 to TRBJ2-5; the D call of TRBD1 rests on TCRdb alone, since no DNA is present to check it. Germline CDR1 is SEHNR and CDR2 is FQNEAQ (reference sequence). This CDR3 comprises 15 residues. The CDR3 reads CASSMDRQLRETQYF.

CDR3 loop: CASSTRGLAGLGTQYF. The chain employs TRBV5-6 and TRBJ2-3; TCRdb picks TRBD2, but there is no DNA to check that call. The CDR3 loop spans 16 amino acids. The germline V gene encodes CDR1 SGHDT and CDR2 YYEEEE.

The CDR3 sequence: CASSPPGKVRNTGELFF. V gene TRBV27 combines with J gene TRBJ2-2; the TCRdb D gene call, TRBD1, has no DNA to confirm it. This CDR3 comprises 17 residues. CDR1 and CDR2 (germline): MNHEY, SMNVEV (reference sequence).

V is TRBV30 and J is TRBJ2-7; the TCRdb D gene call, TRBD1, has no DNA to confirm it. The CDR3 is made up of 12 amino acids. Looked up from germline, CDR1 is GTSNPN and CDR2 is SVGIG (reference sequence). CDR3: CAWSHRVTEQYF.

The chain carries TRBV7-2 and TRBJ1-5; TCRdb proposes TRBD1, but this gene call is untestable without DNA. CDR3 size: 15 residues. The germline CDR1 and CDR2 sequences are SGHTA and FQGNSA. The CDR3 is CASSADSHSNQPQHF. The full variable domain, its missing parts supplied by reference TRBV7-2 and TRBJ1-5, is GAGVSQSPSNKVTEKGKDVELRCDPISGHTALYWYRQSLGQGLEFLIYFQGNSAPDKSGLPSDRFSAERTGGSVSTLTIQRTQQEDSAVYLCASSADSHSNQPQHFGDGTRLSIL.

The chain joins TRBV7-9 to TRBJ2-5. Germline lookup yields CDR1 SEHNR and CDR2 FQNEAQ (reference sequence). The CDR3 extends over 13 amino acids. The CDR3 sequence is CASSLSKQETQYF.

The chain has TRBV20-1 and TRBJ2-3; TCRdb's D call, TRBD2, is unchecked because there is no DNA. The germline CDR1 and CDR2 sequences are DFQATT and SNEGSKA (reference sequence). The CDR3 is 16 amino acids. CDR3 sequence reads: CSAKRSRAISTDTQYF.

This sequence joins TRBV5-1 and TRBJ2-3; the TCRdb D gene call, TRBD2, has no DNA to confirm it. Germline CDR1 and CDR2: SGHRS and YFSETQ. The CDR3 length is 18 residues. CDR3 loop: CASSLASSGGSNTDTQYF. The whole variable domain, remainder taken from reference TRBV5-1 and TRBJ2-3, is KAGVTQTPRYLIKTRGQQVTLSCSPISGHRSVSWYQQTPGQGLQFLFEYFSETQRNKGNFPGRFSGRQFSNSRSEMNVSTLELGDSALYLCASSLASSGGSNTDTQYFGPGTRLTVL.

The chain joins TRBV5-1 to TRBJ2-5; TCRdb selects TRBD2, and the lack of DNA leaves this call unchecked. This CDR3 comprises 17 residues. Germline-derived CDR1 and CDR2 are SGHRS and YFSETQ. The CDR3 region is CASSLGPSGASQETQYF.

CDR3 amino acids: CASRLGGRQDRAFF. V is TRBV12-3 or TRBV12-4 and J is TRBJ1-1; TCRdb gives TRBD1 as the D gene, but with no DNA this cannot be confirmed. The CDR3 runs to 14 residues.

The genes are TRBV30 and TRBJ1-2. Germline V gene lookup returns CDR1 GTSNPN and CDR2 SVGIG (reference sequence). This CDR3 has 14 amino acids. CDR3 amino acids: CAWRAKGRNYGYTF.